One and the same sample provided the 23 T cell receptor beta chains below, sequenced in a study of blood T cell repertoires in COVID-19. The data were produced by immunoSEQ multiplex PCR, yet TCRdb's version contains in-frame clones alone and is incomplete. The data hold under 250,000 clones, with around 87% observed a single time. Sequenced input: peripheral blood. These receptors were obtained from a woman in her 70s with active or convalescent COVID-19.

J is TRBJ1-4 and V is TRBV19; 8 bases match TRBD1. The junction had 11 bases not matched to a gene; V was cut back by 7 bases and J by 10 bases. The CDR3 contains 14 residues. Germline values: CDR1 LNHDA, CDR2 SQIVND (reference sequence). CDR3 sequence reads: CASIPDRGVTKLFF. For the CDR3, the DNA is TGTGCCAGTATCCCTGACAGGGGAGTGACAAAACTGTTTTTT.

The chain uses TRBV12-3 or TRBV12-4 and TRBJ1-3, with D possibly matching TRBD1 (6 bases). V lost 11 bases, J lost 2 bases, and 10 bases lay in between. This CDR3 comprises 12 residues. CDR3 nucleotide sequence: TGTGCCGGTTACAGGGCTGGAAACACCATATATTTT. This codes for CAGYRAGNTIYF.

The chain combines TRBV11-3 with TRBJ2-2; 8 bases agree with TRBD2. J lost 3 bases, V lost 7 bases, and 7 bases had no gene match. The CDR3 totals 15 residues. CDR1 SGHNT and CDR2 YENEEA come from the germline V gene. The CDR3 bases are TGTGCCAGCACCCCGGGGGGGACCTACACCGGGGAGCTGTTTTTT. It yields the protein CASTPGGTYTGELFF.

This clone has only a few counts. The J gene is TRBJ1-6, the V gene TRBV3-1 (or the pseudogene TRBV3-2); weak D call: TRBD1 (6 bases). Between the trimmed V and J ends, which lost 1 base and 8 bases, there was a span of 9 bases. The CDR3 runs to 14 residues. Germline CDR1 and CDR2: LGHDT and YNNKEL (reference sequence). CDR3 nucleotide sequence: TGTGCCAGCAGCCAAGTAGAGGGGGATTCACCCCTCCACTTT. Its protein is CASSQVEGDSPLHF.

The V call is TRBV9, the J call TRBJ1-4; TRBD1 matches 11 bases. Germline CDR1 reads SGDLS; CDR2 reads YYNGEE. There are 14 residues in the CDR3. The trim removed 3 bases at V and 8 bases at J, leaving 3 bases unmatched. The CDR3 reads CASSARTGGEKLFF. CDR3 coding DNA: TGTGCCAGCAGCGCACGGACAGGGGGCGAAAAACTGTTTTTT.

CDR3 DNA: TGCGCCAGCAGCCAAGATCATGGACAGGGAAGGGGCAATGAGCAGTTCTTC. Protein sequence: CASSQDHGQGRGNEQFF. The chain recombines TRBV4-3 with TRBJ2-1, with 8 nucleotides matching TRBD1. CDR3 length: 17 amino acids. The V segment lost 0 bases and the J segment 6 bases; nucleotides outside the gene matches: 10. CDR1 is LGHNA, CDR2 YSLEER, per germline.

This sequence joins TRBV2 and TRBJ2-1; D possibly corresponds to TRBD2 (5 bases). The CDR3 is 12 amino acids. The V end lost 4 bases, the J end lost 10 bases, and 11 bases lay between the germline ends. Germline CDR1 and CDR2: SNHLY and FYNNEI. The CDR3 DNA sequence: TGTGCCAGCAGTGGCCTAGGAGGCGAGCAGTTCTTC. Amino acid sequence: CASSGLGGEQFF.

The chain couples TRBV7-2 to TRBJ1-5; 8 bases are a match to TRBD1. This CDR3 is 15 amino acids long. Trimming cost V 5 bases and J 4 bases; bases outside gene matches: 7. From germline, CDR1 is SGHTA and CDR2 FQGNSA. The CDR3 coding sequence is TGTGCCAGCAGCACCCAGACAGGGGCAAATCAGCCCCAGCATTTT. Its protein product is CASSTQTGANQPQHF.

The V call is TRBV6-6, the J call TRBJ2-1; maybe TRBD2 (5 bases). This CDR3 has 12 amino acids. Germline loops: CDR1 MNHNY, CDR2 SVGAGI (reference sequence). Trimming took off 7 bases at V and 5 bases at J, with 9 bases between the two ends. The CDR3 protein is CASNAGHNEQFF. CDR3 sequence (DNA): TGTGCCAGCAATGCGGGCCACAATGAGCAGTTCTTC.

The chain is built from TRBV7-3 and TRBJ2-1; tentatively, D is TRBD2 (5 bases). Germline V lookup: CDR1 SGHTA, CDR2 FQGTGA. The CDR3 spans 13 residues. V gave up 4 bases and J gave up 7 bases, with 11 bases separating them. The CDR3 bases are TGTGCCAGCAGCTCGGGGTGGGGTAATGAGCAGTTCTTC. Encoded protein: CASSSGWGNEQFF.

The chain couples TRBV2 to TRBJ1-2; perhaps TRBD1 as D (6 bases). The CDR3 runs 13 residues. V lost 2 bases and J lost 14, with 18 bases in between. The germline V gene has CDR1 SNHLY and CDR2 FYNNEI. Written as DNA, the CDR3 is TGTGCCAGCAGTGAATCTCGGGCAGGGGAGAAGACCTTC. Translated: CASSESRAGEKTF. Filled out from reference TRBV2 and TRBJ1-2, the complete variable domain reads EPEVTQTPSHQVTQMGQEVILRCVPISNHLYFYWYRQILGQKVEFLVSFYNNEISEKSEIFDDQFSVERPDGSNFTLKIRSTKLEDSAMYFCASSESRAGEKTFGSGTRLTVV.

V usage is TRBV29-1 and J usage is TRBJ1-2, with D unclear. The CDR3 is 13 amino acids. V was shortened by 0 bases and J by 8 bases, with 13 bases between the two germline ends. Germline-derived CDR1 and CDR2 are SQVTM and ANQGSEA. In nucleotides, the CDR3 is TGCAGCGTTGAAGATCCGGGATCCCGAGGCTACACCTTC. Protein product: CSVEDPGSRGYTF.

The chain is built from TRBV27 and TRBJ2-5; D perhaps matches TRBD1 (5 bases). The V end lost 8 bases, the J end lost 6 bases, and 22 bases lay between the germline ends. CDR1 is MNHEY, CDR2 SMNVEV, per germline (reference sequence). This CDR3 has 15 residues. CDR3 residues: CASQSHGALRKTQYF. The CDR3 DNA sequence: TGTGCCAGCCAGAGCCATGGGGCTCTTAGGAAGACCCAGTACTTC.

The V and J genes are TRBV2 and TRBJ1-1; D gene unclear. The ends were cut back, 5 bases at V and 0 bases at J, with 10 bases in the middle. Germline-derived CDR1 and CDR2 are SNHLY and FYNNEI. The CDR3 totals 14 residues. CDR3 amino acids: CASSSGSLNTEAFF. CDR3 nucleotides: TGTGCCAGCAGTTCCGGGTCTTTGAACACTGAAGCTTTCTTT.

CDR3 nucleotides: TGTGCCAGCAGCATGCCGGGACAGGGTACCTACAATGAGCAGTTCTTC. It yields the protein CASSMPGQGTYNEQFF. This chain connects TRBV7-9 to TRBJ2-1; 9 bases agree with TRBD1. The V and J ends lost 5 bases and 2 bases, in that order; junction bases with no gene match: 7. CDR3 length: 16 amino acids. In germline, CDR1 is SEHNR, CDR2 FQNEAQ (reference sequence).

This clone showed up just a few times. The chain uses TRBV28 and TRBJ1-4; TRBD1 agrees at 7 bases. The CDR3 loop spans 14 amino acids. With 7 bases clipped from V and 3 bases from J, the junction kept 5 bases outside the gene matches. Germline V gives CDR1 MDHEN, CDR2 SYDVKM. The CDR3 here is CASIERGPNEKLFF. The CDR3, as DNA: TGTGCCAGCATCGAGAGGGGGCCTAATGAAAAACTGTTTTTT.

CDR3 bases: TGTGCCACCAAAAATGGAGCGAACACTGAAGCTTTCTTT. It codes for CATKNGANTEAFF. The chain couples TRBV15 to TRBJ1-1; no definite D call. Germline V gives CDR1 LNHNV, CDR2 YYDKDF (reference sequence). The CDR3 covers 13 residues. With 7 bases removed from V and 1 base from J, the gap between germline ends came to 10 bases.

The J gene is TRBJ2-7, the V gene TRBV5-1; possible D gene TRBD2, 6 bases. V lost 4 bases and J 3 bases, leaving 17 bases between the germline ends. The CDR3 is 15 amino acids. Per the germline V gene, CDR1 is SGHRS and CDR2 is YFSETQ. The CDR3 protein is CASSPGSGGYYEQYF. The CDR3 DNA reads TGCGCCAGCAGCCCGGGGAGTGGGGGGTACTACGAGCAGTACTTC.

The J gene is TRBJ1-2, the V gene TRBV10-3; TRBD1 matches at 7 bases. Germline CDR1 ENHRY, CDR2 SYGVKD. The V gene end was trimmed by 8 bases and the J gene end by 6 bases; junction bases not matched to a gene: 12. This CDR3 comprises 14 residues. CDR3 residues: CAIADSGTADGYTF. CDR3 nucleotide sequence: TGTGCCATCGCAGATTCCGGGACAGCGGATGGCTACACCTTC.

In regard to this clone: Other nucleotide sequences in the sample specify the same CDR3. This chain connects TRBV14 to TRBJ2-7, with TRBD2 as a possible D gene (5 bases). V lost 1 base to trimming and J lost 2 bases, with 27 bases between them. This CDR3 is built from 20 residues. Germline V gene data show CDR1 as SGHDN and CDR2 as FVKESK. CDR3: CASSQVWGTPRERRTYEQYF. The CDR3, as DNA: TGTGCCAGCAGCCAAGTATGGGGTACTCCCCGGGAAAGGCGGACCTACGAGCAGTACTTC.

The chain joins TRBV7-9 to TRBJ1-2, with no clear D. Germline lookup yields CDR1 SEHNR and CDR2 FQNEAQ (reference sequence). The CDR3 consists of 16 residues. V dropped 5 bases and J dropped 0 bases, with 16 bases sitting between them. CDR3 sequence: CASSDTSHRANYGYTF. The CDR3, as DNA: TGTGCCAGCAGCGATACGAGCCACAGAGCTAACTATGGCTACACCTTC.

The chain employs TRBV2 and TRBJ1-2; D is uncertain. Deletions cut 3 bases from V and 4 bases from J, with 6 bases between. The CDR3 runs to 12 residues. CDR1 and CDR2 from the germline V gene are SNHLY and FYNNEI. CDR3 DNA: TGTGCCAGCAGTGACGACTCCTATGGCTACACCTTC. It translates to CASSDDSYGYTF.

The rearrangement joins TRBV6-2 or TRBV6-3 to TRBJ1-2; tentative D call: TRBD1 (5 bases). The V end lost 0 bases, the J end lost 4 bases, and 6 bases lay between the germline ends. The CDR3 consists of 13 residues. Germline V lookup: CDR1 MNHEY, CDR2 SVGEGT. The CDR3 DNA is TGTGCCAGCAGTTACTCGACAGTCTATGGCTACACCTTC. Its protein is CASSYSTVYGYTF.